This record looks at one TCR beta chain sequence and its context. The antigen this receptor binds is unknown. The record has no base qualities; no much larger clone is one base away. Via the germline V gene, CDR1 is SGHRS and CDR2 YFSETQ. The CDR3 goes from the cysteine to the phenylalanine over 16 residues. Only the CDR3 DNA is retained, 48 bases long and in frame from the first base. V trim: 0 bases; J trim: 9 bases; unmatched bases: 14. The data stem from a study of blood T cell repertoires in COVID-19 (dated by TCRdb to about 2020). A note on the overall study: Samples from collaborators originated in the United States, Italy and Spain and spanned both the acute and convalescent phases of COVID-19. The prospective study material was composed of cDNA or gDNA derived from T cells, B-cell-depleted T cells, or PBMCs. The repertoires were released in a freely available public database intended as a resource for research on the immune response to SARS-CoV-2. Sample metadata almost always included a de-identified subject ID, COVID-19 status, age in years and sex. Deeply sampled blood TCRbeta repertoires from subjects exposed to, actively infected with, or recovered from COVID-19 were included in the dataset. The samples were drawn from the first 160 participants of the ongoing ImmuneRACE study and from under 1,500 subjects provided by 6 global collaborators. Where available, HLA class I and class II types were taken from metadata supplied by the sample provider and were not determined by assay-based typing. The study at large found these results: The amount of clinical and demographic metadata varied by source and participant and was provided uncurated.

The immunoSEQ Assay, a bias-controlled multiplex PCR, was used to amplify TCRbeta CDR3 regions from genomic DNA. The original methods were these. Within the assay, amplification of reference gene primers was used to estimate how many nucleated cells each sample contained. Sequence reads were collapsed and filtered to measure the absolute abundance of every unique TCRbeta CDR3 rearrangement. Productive Simpson clonality was computed per sample as the square root of Simpson's diversity index over productive rearrangements. The source is immuneACCESS, and TCRdb retained only in-frame sequences with V and J called. Part of the clones is not carried over; for the studies checked, unresolved V genes explain less than half of this, and the remainder is unexplained. D and trimming were read from the DNA, whereas the V and J calls and clone size are those reported in that table. The sample table contains approximately 70,000 clones; only one count was recorded for 81% of them. The top ten hold roughly 0.83% of the sample.

The collaborating institutions used their own protocols to collect whole blood in K2EDTA tubes. For TCRbeta analysis, collaborators shipped samples as frozen whole blood, isolated PBMCs, or DNA extracted from either of those sample types. The material sequenced was peripheral blood. This receptor was identified in a woman aged 70-85 years with acute or convalescent COVID-19. The chain couples TRBV5-1 to TRBJ2-7; TRBD1 lines up with 8 middle nucleotides. The CDR3 protein is CASSLAPDPDRAMQYF. The nucleotide sequence is TGCGCCAGCAGCTTGGCCCCCGACCCGGACAGGGCCATGCAGTACTTC.